The 4 T cell receptor beta chains below all came from one sample that was sequenced in a study of CD8+ T cells in alopecia areata. Across about five patients, CD4+ cells underwent sorting into CD25+CD127- cells. Isolated RNA was reverse transcribed into cDNA used as the sequencing template. Measured with immunoSEQ multiplex PCR; TCRdb has only the in-frame clones, and not every one. The data contain tens of thousands of clones, roughly 62% of them singletons. Sequencing was done on a sample of CD4+ Tregs sorted from blood. The receptor set was obtained from a human donor with alopecia areata.

The chain links TRBV7-9 to TRBJ1-2; D is undetermined. Germline V gene lookup returns CDR1 SEHNR and CDR2 FQNEAQ (reference sequence). Trimming took off 7 bases at V and 11 bases at J, with 20 bases between the two ends. The CDR3 has 13 residues. DNA of the CDR3: TGTGCCAGCAACCCCCGAGGTGGGCTCGCGTACACCTTC. Translated, it gives CASNPRGGLAYTF. Variable domain in full (rest from reference TRBV7-9 and TRBJ1-2): DTGVSQNPRHKITKRGQNVTFRCDPISEHNRLYWYRQTLGQGPEFLTYFQNEAQLEKSRLLSDRFSAERPKGSFSTLEIQRTEQGDSAMYLCASNPRGGLAYTFGSGTRLTVV.

This clone was observed a single time. The chain has TRBV18 and TRBJ1-2, with a tentative D call TRBD1 (5 bases). The CDR3 sequence is 14 residues long. The V gene's germline CDR1 is KGHSH and CDR2 LQKENI. Trimming removed 1 base from V and 2 bases from J, with 8 bases in between. The DNA of the CDR3 is TGTGCCAGCTCACCACGTGAGGGGAACTATGGCTACACCTTC. This sequence encodes CASSPREGNYGYTF.

Only a few counts were recorded for this clone. The CDR3 sequence: CSVERRAEQFF. In DNA form, the CDR3 reads TGCAGCGTAGAAAGAAGGGCTGAGCAGTTCTTC. This chain links TRBV29-1 with TRBJ2-1; D not certain. The CDR3 has 11 amino acids. With 6 bases removed from V and 9 bases from J, the gap between germline ends came to 12 bases. Per the germline V gene, CDR1 is SQVTM and CDR2 is ANQGSEA.

This clone was seen a handful of times. The J gene is TRBJ2-3, the V gene TRBV6-5; D gene unclear. This CDR3 is built from 12 residues. V was cut by 6 bases and J by 3 bases, with 7 bases left in between. Looked up from germline, CDR1 is MNHEY and CDR2 is SVGAGI. CDR3 amino acids: CASRERTDTQYF. Here the CDR3 DNA reads TGTGCCAGCAGGGAGAGGACAGATACGCAGTATTTT.